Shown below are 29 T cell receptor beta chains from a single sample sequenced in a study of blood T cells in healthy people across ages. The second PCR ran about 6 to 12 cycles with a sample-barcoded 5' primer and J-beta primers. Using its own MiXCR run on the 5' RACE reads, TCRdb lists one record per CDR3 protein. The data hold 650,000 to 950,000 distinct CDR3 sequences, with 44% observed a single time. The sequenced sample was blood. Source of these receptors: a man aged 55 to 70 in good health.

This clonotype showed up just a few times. The CDR3: CASSMGQGTYTF. The CDR3 nucleotides read TGTGCCAGCAGCATGGGACAGGGGACCTACACCTTC. The V and J genes are TRBV7-2 and TRBJ1-2; 10 nucleotides agree with TRBD1. From germline, CDR1 is SGHTA and CDR2 FQGNSA. V dropped 5 bases and J dropped 10; count of bases not matched to a gene: 4. The CDR3 loop spans 12 amino acids.

As DNA, the CDR3 is TGTGCCAGCAGTTTGAGAGAGGGCCCGACGGGGACTGAAGCTTTCTTT. Its protein is CASSLREGPTGTEAFF. The V call is TRBV12-3 or TRBV12-4, the J call TRBJ1-1; no clear D. V lost 3 bases to trimming and J lost 5 bases, with 19 bases between them. This CDR3 has 16 amino acids.

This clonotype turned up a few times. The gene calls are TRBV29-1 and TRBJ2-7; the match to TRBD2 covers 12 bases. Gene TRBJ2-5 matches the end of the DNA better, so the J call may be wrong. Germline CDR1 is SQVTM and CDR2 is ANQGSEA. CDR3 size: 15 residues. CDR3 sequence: CSVVSLAGGRETQYF. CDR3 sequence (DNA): TGCAGCGTTGTATCGCTAGCGGGGGGGCGGGAGACCCAGTACTTC.

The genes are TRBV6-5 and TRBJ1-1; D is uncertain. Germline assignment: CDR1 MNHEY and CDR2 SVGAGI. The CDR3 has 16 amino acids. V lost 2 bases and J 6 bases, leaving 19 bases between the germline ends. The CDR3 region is CASSYGSGVAQAEAFF. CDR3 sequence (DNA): TGTGCCAGCAGTTACGGGTCCGGGGTAGCCCAGGCTGAAGCTTTCTTT.

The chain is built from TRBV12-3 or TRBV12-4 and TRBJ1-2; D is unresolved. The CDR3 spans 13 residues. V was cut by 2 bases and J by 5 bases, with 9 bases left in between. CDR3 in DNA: TGTGCCAGCAGTTTACCCCAGGATTATGGCTACACCTTC. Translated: CASSLPQDYGYTF.

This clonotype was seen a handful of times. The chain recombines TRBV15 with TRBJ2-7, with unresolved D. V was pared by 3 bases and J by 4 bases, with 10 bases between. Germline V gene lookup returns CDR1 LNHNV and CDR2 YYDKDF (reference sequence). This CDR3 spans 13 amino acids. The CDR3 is CATSRDPPYEQYF. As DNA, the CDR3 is TGTGCCACCAGCAGGGACCCTCCTTACGAGCAGTACTTC.

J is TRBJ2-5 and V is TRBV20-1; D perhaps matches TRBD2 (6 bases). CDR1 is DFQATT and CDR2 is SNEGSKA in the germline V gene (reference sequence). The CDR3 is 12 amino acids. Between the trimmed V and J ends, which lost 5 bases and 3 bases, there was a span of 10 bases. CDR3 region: CSAPTRKETQYF. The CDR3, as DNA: TGCAGTGCTCCGACTAGGAAAGAGACCCAGTACTTC.

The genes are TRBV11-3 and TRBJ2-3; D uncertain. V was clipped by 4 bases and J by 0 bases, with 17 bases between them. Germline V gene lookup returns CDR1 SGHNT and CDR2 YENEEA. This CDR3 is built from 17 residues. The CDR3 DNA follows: TGTGCCAGCAGCTCCGGCGTTGTGGGATCTAGCACAGATACGCAGTATTTT. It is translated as CASSSGVVGSSTDTQYF.

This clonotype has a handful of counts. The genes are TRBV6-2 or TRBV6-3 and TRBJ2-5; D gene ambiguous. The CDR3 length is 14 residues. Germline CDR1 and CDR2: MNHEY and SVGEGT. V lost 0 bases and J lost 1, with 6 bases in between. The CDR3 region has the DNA TGTGCCAGCAGTTACTCAGCACCCCAAGAGACCCAGTACTTC. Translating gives CASSYSAPQETQYF.

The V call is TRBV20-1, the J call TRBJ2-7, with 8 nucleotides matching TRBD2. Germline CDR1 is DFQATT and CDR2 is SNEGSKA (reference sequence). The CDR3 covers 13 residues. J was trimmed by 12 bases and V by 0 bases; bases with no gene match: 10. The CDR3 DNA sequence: TGCAGTGCTAGAGATAGCCCCGGGGGGGCCCGGTACTTC. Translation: CSARDSPGGARYF.

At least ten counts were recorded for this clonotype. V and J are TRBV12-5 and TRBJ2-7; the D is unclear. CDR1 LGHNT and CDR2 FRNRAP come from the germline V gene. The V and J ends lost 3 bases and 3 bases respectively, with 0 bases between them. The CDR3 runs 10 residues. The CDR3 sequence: CASGFYEQYF. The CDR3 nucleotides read TGTGCTAGTGGTTTCTACGAGCAGTACTTC.

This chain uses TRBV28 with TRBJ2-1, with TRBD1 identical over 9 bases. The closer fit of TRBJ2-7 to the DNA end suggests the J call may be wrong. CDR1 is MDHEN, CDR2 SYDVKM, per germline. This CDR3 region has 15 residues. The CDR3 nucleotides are TGTGCCAGCAGATCATACAGGGGGCTGGCCTACGAGCAGTACTTC. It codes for CASRSYRGLAYEQYF.

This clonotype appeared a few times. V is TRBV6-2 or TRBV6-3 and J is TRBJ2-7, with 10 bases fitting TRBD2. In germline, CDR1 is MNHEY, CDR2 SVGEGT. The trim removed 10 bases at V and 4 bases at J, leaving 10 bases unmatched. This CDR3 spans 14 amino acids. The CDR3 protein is CAITERGGLYEQYF. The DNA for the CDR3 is TGTGCCATCACCGAGCGGGGGGGCCTGTACGAGCAGTACTTC.

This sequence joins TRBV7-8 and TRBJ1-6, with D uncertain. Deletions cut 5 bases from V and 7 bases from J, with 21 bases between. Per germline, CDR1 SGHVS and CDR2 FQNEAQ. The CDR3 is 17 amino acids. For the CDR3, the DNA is TGTGCCAGCAGCCCTATCGTCGCTCGAGTTCCGAATTCACCCCTCCACTTT. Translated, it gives CASSPIVARVPNSPLHF.

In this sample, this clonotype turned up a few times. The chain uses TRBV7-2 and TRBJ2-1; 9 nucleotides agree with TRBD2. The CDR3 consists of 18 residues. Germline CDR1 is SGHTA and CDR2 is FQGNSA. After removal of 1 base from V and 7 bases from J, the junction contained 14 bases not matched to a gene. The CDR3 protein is CASSLELIGGGAGNEQFF. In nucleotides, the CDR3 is TGTGCCAGCAGCTTAGAGTTAATAGGCGGGGGGGCTGGGAATGAGCAGTTCTTC.

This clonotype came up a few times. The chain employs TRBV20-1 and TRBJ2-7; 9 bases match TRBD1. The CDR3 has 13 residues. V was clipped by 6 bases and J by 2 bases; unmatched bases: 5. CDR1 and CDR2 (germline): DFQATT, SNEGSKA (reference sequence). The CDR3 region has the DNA TGCAGTGCCTCGGGACAGGGAGCCTACGAGCAGTACTTC. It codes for CSASGQGAYEQYF.

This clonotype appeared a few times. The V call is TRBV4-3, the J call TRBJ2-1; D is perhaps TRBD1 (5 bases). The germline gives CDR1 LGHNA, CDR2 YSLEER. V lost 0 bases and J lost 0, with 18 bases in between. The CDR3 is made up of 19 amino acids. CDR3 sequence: CASSQDVMTAISSYNEQFF. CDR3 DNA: TGCGCCAGCAGCCAAGATGTGATGACAGCAATTAGCTCCTACAATGAGCAGTTCTTC.

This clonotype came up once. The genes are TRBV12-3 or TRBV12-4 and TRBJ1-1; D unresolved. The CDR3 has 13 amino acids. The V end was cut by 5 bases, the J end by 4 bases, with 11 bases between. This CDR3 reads CASSVVERTEAFF. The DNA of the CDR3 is TGTGCCAGCAGTGTGGTGGAGCGCACTGAAGCTTTCTTT.

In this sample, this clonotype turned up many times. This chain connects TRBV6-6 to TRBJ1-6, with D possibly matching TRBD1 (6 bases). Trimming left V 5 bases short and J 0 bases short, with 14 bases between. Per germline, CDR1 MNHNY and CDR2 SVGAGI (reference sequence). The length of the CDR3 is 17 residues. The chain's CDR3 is CASSPPQGSSYNSPLHF. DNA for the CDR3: TGTGCCAGCAGTCCCCCCCAGGGGAGCTCCTATAATTCACCCCTCCACTTT.

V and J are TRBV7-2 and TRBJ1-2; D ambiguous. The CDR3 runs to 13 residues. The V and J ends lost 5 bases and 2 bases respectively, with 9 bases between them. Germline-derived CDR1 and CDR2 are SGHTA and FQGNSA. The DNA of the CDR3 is TGTGCCAGCAGCCAGAGCACGAACTATGGCTACACCTTC. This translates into CASSQSTNYGYTF. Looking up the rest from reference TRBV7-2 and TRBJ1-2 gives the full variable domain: GAGVSQSPSNKVTEKGKDVELRCDPISGHTALYWYRQSLGQGLEFLIYFQGNSAPDKSGLPSDRFSAERTGGSVSTLTIQRTQQEDSAVYLCASSQSTNYGYTFGSGTRLTVV.

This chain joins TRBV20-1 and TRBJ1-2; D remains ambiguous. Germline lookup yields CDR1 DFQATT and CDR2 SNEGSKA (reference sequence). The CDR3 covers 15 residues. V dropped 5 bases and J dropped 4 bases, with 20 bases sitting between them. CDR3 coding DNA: TGCAGTGCTGATCCCGTCAACAGAGTAACCTATGGCTACACCTTC. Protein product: CSADPVNRVTYGYTF.

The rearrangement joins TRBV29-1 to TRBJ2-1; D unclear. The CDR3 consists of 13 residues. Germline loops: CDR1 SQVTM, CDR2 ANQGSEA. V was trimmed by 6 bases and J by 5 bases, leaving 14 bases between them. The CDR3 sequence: CSVPAVRHNEQFF. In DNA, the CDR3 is TGCAGCGTCCCGGCGGTTCGCCACAATGAGCAGTTCTTC.

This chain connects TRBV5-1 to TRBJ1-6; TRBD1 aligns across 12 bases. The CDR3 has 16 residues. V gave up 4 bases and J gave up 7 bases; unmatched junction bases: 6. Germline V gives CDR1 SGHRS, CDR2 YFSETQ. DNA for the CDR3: TGCGCCAGCAGCGCGGGACAGGGGGCTGGGAATTCACCCCTCCACTTT. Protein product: CASSAGQGAGNSPLHF.

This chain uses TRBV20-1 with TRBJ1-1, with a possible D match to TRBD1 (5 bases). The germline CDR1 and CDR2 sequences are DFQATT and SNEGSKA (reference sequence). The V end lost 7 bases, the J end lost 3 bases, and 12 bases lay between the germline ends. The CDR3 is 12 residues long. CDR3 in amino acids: CSVTVGDTEAFF. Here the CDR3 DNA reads TGCAGTGTTACGGTGGGGGACACTGAAGCTTTCTTT.

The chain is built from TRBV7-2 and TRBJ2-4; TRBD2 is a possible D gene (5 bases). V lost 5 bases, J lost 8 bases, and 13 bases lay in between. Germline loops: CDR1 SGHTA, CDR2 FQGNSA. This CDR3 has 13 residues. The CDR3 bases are TGTGCCAGCAGCCGCGGGCCCGTGGACATTCAGTACTTC. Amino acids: CASSRGPVDIQYF.

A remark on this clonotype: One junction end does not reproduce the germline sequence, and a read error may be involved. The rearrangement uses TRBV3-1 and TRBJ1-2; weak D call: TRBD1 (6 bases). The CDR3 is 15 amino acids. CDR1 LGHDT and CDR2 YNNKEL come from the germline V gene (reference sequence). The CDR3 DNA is TGTGCCAGCAGCTCGTTTACCGGGACAAACTATAGCTACACCTTC. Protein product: CASSSFTGTNYSYTF.

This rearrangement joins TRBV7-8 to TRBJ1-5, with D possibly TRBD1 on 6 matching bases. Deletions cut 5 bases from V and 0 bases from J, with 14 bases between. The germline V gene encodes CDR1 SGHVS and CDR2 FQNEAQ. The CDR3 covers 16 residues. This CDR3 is CASSPRGWDSNQPQHF. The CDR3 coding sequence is TGTGCCAGCAGCCCGAGGGGGTGGGATAGCAATCAGCCCCAGCATTTT.

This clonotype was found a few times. The CDR3 DNA is TGTGCCAGCAGCTCGGGGGGGAAAACGTTCGACGAGCAGTACTTC. It specifies CASSSGGKTFDEQYF. The chain combines TRBV6-5 with TRBJ2-7; 8 bases fit TRBD2. Unmatched junction bases numbered 12, after V lost 6 bases and J lost 5 bases. This CDR3 region has 15 residues. Germline values: CDR1 MNHEY, CDR2 SVGAGI.

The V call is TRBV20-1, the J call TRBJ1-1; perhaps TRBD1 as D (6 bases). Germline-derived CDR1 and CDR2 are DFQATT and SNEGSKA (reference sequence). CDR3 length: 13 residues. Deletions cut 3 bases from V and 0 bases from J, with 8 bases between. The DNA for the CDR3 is TGCAGTGCTAGTGGGGGCATGAACACTGAAGCTTTCTTT. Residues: CSASGGMNTEAFF.